The rows below give T cell receptor beta chains drawn from one sample of a study of cytomegalovirus exposure and HLA in healthy donors. TCRdb's copy holds only in-frame clones and misses some; the assay was immunoSEQ multiplex PCR. The sample shows approximately 120,000 clones, around 77% of them seen only once. Sequencing was done on a sample of PBMCs. These receptors originate from a woman aged 40 to 49 in good health and CMV-seropositive. CDR3s include the opening cysteine and the closing phenylalanine or tryptophan. D genes are given only for firm matches. Part of the rows lack a size; the others show once, few, many or a class for expanded clones.

j_call d_call cdr3_length v_call clone_size cdr3_nt cdr3_aa
TRBJ1-2 - 12 TRBV28 - TGTGCCAGCAGTTCTGGTCTGTCCCCCCCTATCTTC CASSSGLSPPIF
TRBJ1-1 - 14 TRBV4-2 - TGTGCCAGCAGCCAAGCAGGGTTGAACACTGAAGCTTTCTTT CASSQAGLNTEAFF
TRBJ2-2 - 14 TRBV11-2 once TGTGCCAGCAGCTTAACGGGATCGAACGGGGAGCTGTTTTTT CASSLTGSNGELFF
TRBJ1-1 - 14 TRBV5-5 - TGTGCCAGCAGCTTGGTGGCAGGGAGGAGTGAAGCTTTCTTT CASSLVAGRSEAFF
TRBJ2-1 - 10 TRBV29-1 - TGCAGCGCAGGGAACAATGAGCAGTTCTTC CSAGNNEQFF
TRBJ1-2 - 13 TRBV7-9 - TGTGCCAGCAGCCCTCCCTTTAACTATGGCTACACCTTC CASSPPFNYGYTF
TRBJ2-2 - 14 TRBV25-1 - TGTGCCAGCAGCAGGGGCCTTAACACCGGGGAGCTGTTTTTT CASSRGLNTGELFF
TRBJ2-1 TRBD1 14 TRBV7-9 - TGTGCCAGCAGCTTTCCGGGACAGCCCCTTCAGCAGTTCTTC CASSFPGQPLQQFF
TRBJ2-3 TRBD2 19 TRBV14 few TGTGCCAGCAGCCAAGACCCGGGACTAGCGGGAGGGCGTACTAATACGCAGTATTTT CASSQDPGLAGGRTNTQYF
TRBJ2-7 TRBD1 14 TRBV29-1 - TGCAGCGTTGTCGGACAGGCCGGAGGTTACGAGCAGTACTTC CSVVGQAGGYEQYF
TRBJ1-3 - 16 TRBV5-1 - TGCGCCAGCAGCTTGGGTAACAGGGCGCCTGGAAACACCATATATTTT CASSLGNRAPGNTIYF
TRBJ2-6 - 18 TRBV5-1 few TGCGCCAGCAGCTTGAAGAGGGCAGGGGTATCTGGGGCCAACGTCCTGACTTTC CASSLKRAGVSGANVLTF
TRBJ2-7 TRBD2 14 TRBV11-3 once TGTACCAGCAGCTTAGCGGGACACGGCTACGAGCAGTACTTC CTSSLAGHGYEQYF
TRBJ1-4 TRBD1 14 TRBV6-6 - TGTGCCAGCTCGAGCCGGGACAGCCTCGAAAAACTGTTTTTT CASSSRDSLEKLFF
TRBJ2-3 TRBD1 14 TRBV30 - TGTGCCTGGGTAACAGGGGCGAGGGGAGATACGCAGTATTTT CAWVTGARGDTQYF